The source of this TCR beta chain is a study of regulatory T cells in long-lasting Graves disease. Study-wide results and limits: Favoring TRBV28, TRBJ1-2 and TRBJ2-5 was a feature seen in persistent disease. A greater number of public clonotypes (around 2,700) was shared by persistent patients than by new patients (around 960).

On this clonotype itself: Its antigen remains unidentified. This may arise from a read error, as a much more abundant clone is one base away.

Construction of TCR beta libraries relied on iRepertoire HTBI primers and on Arm-PCR targeting CDR3 regions. TCRdb fed the multiplex PCR reads into MiXCR, producing one record per CDR3 protein. The table has hundreds of thousands of distinct CDR3 sequences, around a fifth seen once; the top ten hold less than 35%. CDR1 is SGHDT and CDR2 is YYEEEE in the germline V gene. Trimming left V 0 bases short and J 3 bases short, with 7 bases between. The CDR3 runs to 14 residues. Time point meaning: persistent/refractory GD, antithyroid drugs over 5 years with positive TRAb. The TCR library used RNA extracted from PBMCs. Nine milliliters of peripheral blood were taken and placed in EDTA tubes.

The TCR comes from a female donor with Graves disease. The material sequenced was peripheral blood mononuclear cells (PBMCs), taken when the disease was refractory, from a patient treated with antithyroid drugs. The gene calls are TRBV5-6 and TRBJ1-5; D perhaps matches TRBD1 (6 bases). The CDR3 region is CASSLGQVNQPQHF. The CDR3 bases are TGTGCCAGCAGCTTGGGACAGGTCAATCAGCCCCAGCATTTT.